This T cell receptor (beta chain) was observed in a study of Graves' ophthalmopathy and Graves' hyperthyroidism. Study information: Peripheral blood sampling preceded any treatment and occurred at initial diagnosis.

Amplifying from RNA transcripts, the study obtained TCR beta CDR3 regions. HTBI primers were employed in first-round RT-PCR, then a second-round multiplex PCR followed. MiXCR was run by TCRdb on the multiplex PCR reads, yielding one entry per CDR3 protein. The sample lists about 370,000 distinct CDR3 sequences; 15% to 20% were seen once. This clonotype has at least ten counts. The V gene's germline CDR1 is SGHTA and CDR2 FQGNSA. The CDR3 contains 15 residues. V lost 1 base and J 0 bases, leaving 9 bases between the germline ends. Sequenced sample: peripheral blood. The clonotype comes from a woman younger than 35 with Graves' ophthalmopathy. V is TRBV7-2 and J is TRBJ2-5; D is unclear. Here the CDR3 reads CASSLVVSNQETQYF. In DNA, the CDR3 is TGTGCCAGCAGCTTAGTGGTTTCGAACCAAGAGACCCAGTACTTC.